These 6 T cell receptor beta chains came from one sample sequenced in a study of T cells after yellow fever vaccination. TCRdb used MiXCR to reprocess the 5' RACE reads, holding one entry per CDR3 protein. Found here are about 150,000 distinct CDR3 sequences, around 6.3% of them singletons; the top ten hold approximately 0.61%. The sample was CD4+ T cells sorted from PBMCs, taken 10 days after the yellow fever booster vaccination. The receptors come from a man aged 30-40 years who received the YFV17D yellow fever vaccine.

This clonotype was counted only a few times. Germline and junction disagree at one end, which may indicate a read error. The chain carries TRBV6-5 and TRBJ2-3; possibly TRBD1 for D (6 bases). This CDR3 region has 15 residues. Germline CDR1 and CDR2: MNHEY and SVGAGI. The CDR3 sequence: CASSNSGARTDTQYF. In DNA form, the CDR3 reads TGTGCCAGCAGTAACTCAGGGGCCCGCACAGATACGCAGTATTTT.

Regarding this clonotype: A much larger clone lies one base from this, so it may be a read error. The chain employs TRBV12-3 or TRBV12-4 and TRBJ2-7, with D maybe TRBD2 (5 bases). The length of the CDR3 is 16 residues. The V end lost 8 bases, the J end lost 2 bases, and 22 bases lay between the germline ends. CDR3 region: CASSKYNGGSTYEQYF. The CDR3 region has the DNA TGTGCCAGCTCTAAGTATAACGGCGGGTCAACCTACGAGCAGTACTTC.

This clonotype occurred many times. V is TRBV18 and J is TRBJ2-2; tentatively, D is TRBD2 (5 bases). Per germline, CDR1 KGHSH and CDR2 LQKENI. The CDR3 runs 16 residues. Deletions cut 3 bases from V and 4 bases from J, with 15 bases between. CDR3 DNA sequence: TGTGCCAGCTCACCGACTAAGGGCGTAAGCACCGGGGAGCTGTTTTTT. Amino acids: CASSPTKGVSTGELFF.

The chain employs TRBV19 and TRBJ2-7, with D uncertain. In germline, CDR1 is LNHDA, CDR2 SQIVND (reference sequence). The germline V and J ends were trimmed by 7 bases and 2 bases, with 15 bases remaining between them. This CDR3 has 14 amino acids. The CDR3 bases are TGTGCCAGTACCACAGCGTACGGACCCTACGAGCAGTACTTC. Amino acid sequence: CASTTAYGPYEQYF.

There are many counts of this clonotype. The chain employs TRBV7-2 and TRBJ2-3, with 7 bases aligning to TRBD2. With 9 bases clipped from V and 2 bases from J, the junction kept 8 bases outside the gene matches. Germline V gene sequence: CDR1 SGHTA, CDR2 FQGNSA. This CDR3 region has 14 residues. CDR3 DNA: TGTGCCAGTAGGAGGGAGGGACTCACAGATACGCAGTATTTT. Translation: CASRREGLTDTQYF.

CDR3 bases: TGTGCCAGCAGCTTGCGGGCGGGACCGGGACTAGCGGTAAACATTCAGTACTTC. Amino acid sequence: CASSLRAGPGLAVNIQYF. J is TRBJ2-4 and V is TRBV7-2, with 11 bases aligning to TRBD2. V lost 3 bases and J lost 6; bases outside the gene matches: 13. The germline V gene encodes CDR1 SGHTA and CDR2 FQGNSA. This CDR3 has 18 residues.